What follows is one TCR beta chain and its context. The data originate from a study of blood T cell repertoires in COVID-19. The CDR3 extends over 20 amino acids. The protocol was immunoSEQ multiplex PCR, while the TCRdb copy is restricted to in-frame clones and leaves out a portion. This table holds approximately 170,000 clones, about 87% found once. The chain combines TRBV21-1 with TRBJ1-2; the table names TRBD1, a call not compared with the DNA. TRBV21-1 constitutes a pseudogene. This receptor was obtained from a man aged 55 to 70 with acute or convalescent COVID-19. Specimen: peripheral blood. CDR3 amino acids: CASSRSSTTGAKYTVYGYTF. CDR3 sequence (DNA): TGTGCCAGCAGCAGGTCCTCGACGACAGGGGCGAAGTATACCGTCTATGGCTACACCTTC.